Presented here are 20 T cell receptor beta chains from one specimen sequenced in a study of low-dose radiotherapy and immunotherapy resistance in tumors. Primers used for first-strand cDNA, a TRAV- and TRBV-specific set, covered both alpha and beta chains. Amplification of TCRs used a constant-region primer and V-primer adapter for approximately 18 PCR cycles. From the reads, TCRdb called clonotypes with MiXCR, one entry per CDR3 protein. The sample has some 46,000 distinct CDR3 sequences, less than 30% seen once; the top ten hold over 9.5%. The time point is: after trial treatment. Regarding treatment: LDRT plus nivolumab, ipilimumab, low-dose cyclophosphamide and aspirin (RACIN trial). The sample was PBMCs, taken after low-dose radiotherapy plus immunotherapy. These receptors all stem from a male donor with prostate cancer.

At least ten counts were recorded for this clonotype. The V gene is TRBV5-6, the J gene TRBJ2-7; 7 nucleotides align to TRBD2. CDR1 SGHDT and CDR2 YYEEEE come from the germline V gene. The CDR3 is 15 residues long. The junction had 10 bases not matched to a gene; V was cut back by 4 bases and J by 3 bases. CDR3 nucleotide sequence: TGTGCCAGCAGCGCGGACGGGGGACTAAACTACGAGCAGTACTTC. Its translation is CASSADGGLNYEQYF. The variable domain in full, with the rest retrieved from reference TRBV5-6 and TRBJ2-7, is DAGVTQSPTHLIKTRGQQVTLRCSPKSGHDTVSWYQQALGQGPQFIFQYYEEEERQRGNFPDRFSGHQFPNYSSELNVNALLLGDSALYLCASSADGGLNYEQYFGPGTRLTVT.

The chain has TRBV6-4 and TRBJ2-7, with TRBD2 matching over 9 bases. CDR3 length: 14 amino acids. The junction had 2 bases not matched to a gene; V was cut back by 4 bases and J by 1 base. CDR1 and CDR2 from the germline V gene are MRHNA and SNTAGT. The DNA for the CDR3 is TGTGCCAGCAGTGCCACTAGCGGGTCCTACGAGCAGTACTTC. Its protein is CASSATSGSYEQYF.

Points on this clonotype: A far larger clone is only one base removed, so a read error is likely. This chain connects TRBV5-8 to TRBJ2-5; a possible D gene is TRBD1 (6 bases). The CDR3 runs 14 residues. Germline-derived CDR1 and CDR2 are SGHTS and YDEGEE. In DNA, the CDR3 is TGTGCCAGCAGCTTGGCTTACTCACCGGGACATGAGGACTTC. It is translated as CASSLAYSPGHEDF.

In its sample, this clonotype was seen many times. The V gene is TRBV11-2, the J gene TRBJ2-7; 14 nucleotides align to TRBD2. CDR3 length equals 16 residues. V lost 5 bases, J lost 4 bases, and 7 bases stayed unmatched. Germline CDR1 SGHAT, CDR2 FQNNGV. The CDR3 DNA is TGTGCCAGCAGCGCAGTGACTAGCGGGGGGGCGTACGAGCAGTACTTC. This codes for CASSAVTSGGAYEQYF.

Worth noting for this clonotype: A far larger clone lies a single base away; this is likely a read error. This chain joins TRBV5-8 and TRBJ2-2, with 10 nucleotides matching TRBD2. This CDR3 has 16 residues. Germline lookup yields CDR1 SGHTS and CDR2 YDEGEE. Here the CDR3 reads CASGLGTGLATGELFF. The CDR3 nucleotides read TGTGCCAGCGGCTTAGGAACGGGACTAGCGACCGGGGAGCTGTTTTTT.

The V gene is TRBV5-1, the J gene TRBJ2-7; the D gene is possibly TRBD2 (6 bases). Trimming shortened V by 4 bases and J by 5 bases, and 19 bases separated the two germline ends. This CDR3 has 15 amino acids. Germline CDR1 and CDR2: SGHRS and YFSETQ. The CDR3 nucleotides read TGCGCCAGCAGCCCGGTAAGCGCGGGGTCCCACGAGCAGTACTTC. Translating gives CASSPVSAGSHEQYF.

The V and J genes are TRBV7-2 and TRBJ1-6; D might be TRBD1 (6 bases). The CDR3 has 16 amino acids. V was shortened by 1 base and J by 9 bases, with 16 bases between the two germline ends. Germline CDR1 SGHTA, CDR2 FQGNSA. The CDR3 protein is CASSLVIGGSGSPLHF. As DNA, the CDR3 is TGTGCCAGCAGCTTAGTAATAGGGGGGAGCGGTTCACCCCTCCACTTT.

This clonotype has just one count. The chain carries TRBV3-1 and TRBJ2-7; the D gene is possibly TRBD1 (5 bases). The germline gives CDR1 LGHDT, CDR2 YNNKEL (reference sequence). This CDR3 is built from 12 residues. The V and J ends lost 4 bases and 4 bases respectively, with 8 bases between them. The CDR3 DNA reads TGTGCCAGCAGCCTAAGACAGTACGAGCAGTACTTC. The encoded protein is CASSLRQYEQYF.

Points on this clonotype: A far larger clone is one nucleotide away, so this likely arose from a read error. This chain joins TRBV5-5 and TRBJ2-1; D not resolved. Looked up from germline, CDR1 is SGHKS and CDR2 is YYEKEE (reference sequence). This CDR3 region has 12 residues. The CDR3 protein is CASTMSNNGQFF. The CDR3, as DNA: TGTGCCAGCACGATGAGTAACAATGGGCAGTTCTTC.

About this clonotype: One end of the junction is discordant with germline, which a read error may explain. The rearrangement links TRBV5-5 to TRBJ1-4; 7 bases line up with TRBD1. Germline CDR1 SGHKS, CDR2 YYEKEE (reference sequence). CDR3 length: 16 amino acids. The CDR3 region is CASSWATGKENEKLFF. For the CDR3, the DNA is TGTGCCAGCAGCTGGGCGACAGGGAAGGAGAATGAAAAACTGTTTTTC.

Ten or more counts support this clonotype. The chain carries TRBV6-1 and TRBJ2-1; possible D gene TRBD2, 5 bases. This CDR3 comprises 15 residues. CDR1 is MNHNS and CDR2 is SASEGT in the germline V gene. V lost 5 bases, J lost 0 bases, and 11 bases lay in between. CDR3 sequence: CASSSGGYSYNEQFF. DNA for the CDR3: TGTGCCAGCAGTTCCGGCGGGTACTCCTACAATGAGCAGTTCTTC.

This clonotype was seen at least ten times. This sequence joins TRBV7-2 and TRBJ2-3; TRBD2 agrees at 14 bases. With 5 bases clipped from V and 3 bases from J, the junction kept 4 bases outside the gene matches. Per germline, CDR1 SGHTA and CDR2 FQGNSA. This CDR3 has 16 amino acids. The CDR3 bases are TGTGCCAGCAGCAAGACTAGCGGGAGGGTTACAGATACGCAGTATTTT. Translating gives CASSKTSGRVTDTQYF.

This clonotype appeared a few times. The rearrangement links TRBV9 to TRBJ2-7; either TRBD1 or TRBD2 may fit D (5 bases each). CDR1 is SGDLS and CDR2 is YYNGEE in the germline V gene. The CDR3 is made up of 15 amino acids. Between the trimmed V and J ends, which lost 3 bases and 1 base, there was a span of 14 bases. Written as DNA, the CDR3 is TGTGCCAGCAGCGCTTCCGGGACGGCATCCTACGAGCAGTACTTC. This gives the protein CASSASGTASYEQYF.

This clonotype occurred many times. The chain carries TRBV5-4 and TRBJ2-3; 8 positions agree with TRBD2. The V gene's germline CDR1 is SGHNT and CDR2 YYREEE (reference sequence). CDR3 length: 18 amino acids. V shed 6 bases and J 2 bases; nucleotides not matched to a gene: 17. In DNA form, the CDR3 reads TGTGCCAGCACCTCGGGGGGGGCGTCTCGCCGTGTCACAGATACGCAGTATTTT. It yields the protein CASTSGGASRRVTDTQYF.

The V call is TRBV7-3, the J call TRBJ2-1; D not resolved. Trimming pared 1 base from V and 9 bases from J, leaving 1 base between. The CDR3 has 10 amino acids. Germline loops: CDR1 SGHTA, CDR2 FQGTGA. The CDR3 bases are TGTGCCAGCAGCTTAAGTGAGCAGTTCTTC. Encoded protein: CASSLSEQFF.

Concerning this clonotype: With a far larger clone one base away, a read error is the likely cause. The chain recombines TRBV11-3 with TRBJ2-5; 10 nucleotides align to TRBD2. Germline values: CDR1 SGHNT, CDR2 YENEEA. V dropped 6 bases and J dropped 7; count of bases not matched to a gene: 11. The CDR3 extends over 15 amino acids. The CDR3 reads CASSSLAGEPGTQYF. The DNA of the CDR3 is TGTGCCAGCAGTTCCCTAGCGGGAGAGCCGGGGACCCAGTACTTC.

In regard to this clonotype: An end of the junction differs from the germline gene, which may be a read error. The V call is TRBV18, the J call TRBJ2-1; TRBD2 aligns across 7 bases. The CDR3 extends over 15 amino acids. Per the germline V gene, CDR1 is KGHSH and CDR2 is LQKENI. CDR3 amino acids: CASSLTSWREDEQSF. Written as DNA, the CDR3 is TGTGCCAGCTCACTGACTAGCTGGAGAGAGGATGAGCAGTCCTTC.

The J gene is TRBJ1-1, the V gene TRBV9, with D possibly TRBD1 on 6 matching bases. Between the trimmed V and J ends, which lost 4 bases and 3 bases, there was a span of 10 bases. The CDR3 contains 13 residues. Germline V gives CDR1 SGDLS, CDR2 YYNGEE. The CDR3: CASSLRGDTEAFF. Here the CDR3 DNA reads TGTGCCAGCAGCTTAAGGGGGGACACTGAAGCTTTCTTT.

This clonotype was observed at least ten times. This chain uses TRBV4-2 with TRBJ1-3; no firm D call. The CDR3 is 16 amino acids. Germline lookup yields CDR1 LGHNA and CDR2 YNFKEQ. Trimming removed 0 bases at V and 1 base at J, with 10 bases between. CDR3 sequence reads: CASSQEAGSSGNTIYF. DNA for the CDR3: TGTGCCAGCAGCCAAGAGGCAGGATCATCTGGAAACACCATATATTTT.

There are many counts of this clonotype. The V and J genes are TRBV1 and TRBJ1-2; the tabulated D call, TRBD1, remains unverified against the DNA. TRBV1 is noted as a pseudogene. There are 15 residues in the CDR3. CDR3 coding DNA: TGCACCAGCAGCCCGCCCGGCCCCCCGTTTTATGGCTACACCTTC. It is translated as CTSSPPGPPFYGYTF.